What follows are 30 T cell receptor beta chains derived from one specimen sequenced in a study of T-cell memory formation after mild COVID-19. TCRdb redid the calling of the 5' RACE reads with MiXCR, one entry per CDR3 protein. The table records more than 100,000 distinct CDR3 sequences, roughly 6.2% of them present only once. The sample taken for sequencing was PBMCs or a T cell subset sorted from them (not recorded which). These receptors were collected from an adult woman who had mild COVID-19 (a few samples of this study predate the infection). Cell type and time point are not known.

CDR3: CASSYSPPTGTSGYEQYF. In nucleotides, the CDR3 is TGTGCCAGCAGTTATTCCCCTCCCACCGGGACTAGCGGATACGAGCAGTACTTC. The J gene is TRBJ2-7, the V gene TRBV12-3 or TRBV12-4, with 11 bases lining up with TRBD2. The V segment lost 4 bases and the J segment 4 bases; nucleotides outside the gene matches: 15. CDR3 length: 18 amino acids.

This clonotype was observed at least ten times. The chain carries TRBV7-6 and TRBJ1-1, with D perhaps TRBD1 (5 bases). CDR1 is SGHVS and CDR2 is FNYEAQ in the germline V gene. This CDR3 is 15 amino acids long. V lost 4 bases and J lost 1, with 13 bases in between. CDR3 nucleotide sequence: TGTGCCAGCAGCTACGGGGCCTATCCGAACACTGAAGCTTTCTTT. Its translation: CASSYGAYPNTEAFF.

The rearrangement links TRBV6-5 to TRBJ2-5, with no clear D. The CDR3 extends over 13 amino acids. The V end was cut by 5 bases, the J end by 5 bases, with 12 bases between. The germline V gene has CDR1 MNHEY and CDR2 SVGAGI. CDR3 DNA sequence: TGTGCCAGCAGTCTCGCCCTCGCGGAGACCCAGTACTTC. Translating gives CASSLALAETQYF.

This clonotype has a count of ten or more. The V gene is TRBV2, the J gene TRBJ2-1; 8 positions agree with TRBD2. Germline V gene sequence: CDR1 SNHLY, CDR2 FYNNEI. Trimming took 8 bases from V and 5 from J; bases not matched to a gene: 5. The CDR3 sequence is 13 residues long. CDR3 nucleotide sequence: TGTGCCAGCGGACTAGCTGTAGACAATGAGCAGTTCTTC. Residues: CASGLAVDNEQFF.

This clonotype occurred many times. The chain has TRBV12-3 or TRBV12-4 and TRBJ2-4; D unclear. Between the trimmed V and J ends, which lost 6 bases and 9 bases, there was a span of 18 bases. The CDR3 totals 14 residues. For the CDR3, the DNA is TGTGCCAGCAGGGCGGACCGATTCTTAAGCATTCAGTACTTC. Amino acids: CASRADRFLSIQYF.

In its sample, this clonotype was seen a few times. The genes are TRBV12-3 or TRBV12-4 and TRBJ1-1, with 9 bases aligning to TRBD1. The CDR3 runs 14 residues. J gave up 6 bases and V 3 bases, and 5 bases lay outside the gene matches. The CDR3 sequence: CASSLGTGFSEAFF. The DNA for the CDR3 is TGTGCCAGCAGTTTGGGGACAGGGTTCTCTGAAGCTTTCTTT.

This clonotype has a count of ten or more. The chain joins TRBV24-1 to TRBJ2-3; D is ambiguous. Trimming removed 4 bases from V and 2 bases from J, with 12 bases in between. Per germline, CDR1 KGHDR and CDR2 SFDVKD. The length of the CDR3 is 15 residues. The CDR3 protein is CATSDHPPTTDTQYF. The DNA for the CDR3 is TGTGCCACCAGTGACCATCCCCCCACCACAGATACGCAGTATTTT.

Many counts were recorded for this clonotype. J is TRBJ2-1 and V is TRBV15; 7 bases agree with TRBD2. J was trimmed by 10 bases and V by 5 bases; bases with no gene match: 5. This CDR3 is built from 12 residues. Germline V gene lookup returns CDR1 LNHNV and CDR2 YYDKDF (reference sequence). CDR3 amino acids: CATSRGGTEQFF. CDR3 nucleotides: TGTGCCACCAGCCGGGGAGGGACCGAGCAGTTCTTC.

This clonotype has just a few counts. The chain links TRBV25-1 to TRBJ2-7; D is ambiguous. CDR1 is MGHDK and CDR2 is SYGVNS in the germline V gene. This CDR3 contains 13 residues. The V end lost 4 bases, the J end lost 2 bases, and 9 bases lay between the germline ends. This chain's CDR3 is CASSVVGTYEQYF. As DNA, the CDR3 is TGTGCCAGCAGTGTAGTAGGAACCTACGAGCAGTACTTC.

The rearrangement links TRBV5-6 to TRBJ1-5; a possible D gene is TRBD1 (6 bases). Germline CDR1 is SGHDT and CDR2 is YYEEEE. Between the trimmed V and J ends, which lost 0 bases and 7 bases, there was a span of 8 bases. This CDR3 comprises 13 residues. CDR3 sequence: CASSLAGEQPQHF. CDR3 nucleotide sequence: TGTGCCAGCAGCTTGGCAGGGGAACAGCCCCAGCATTTT.

On this clonotype: The junction departs from the called germline gene at one end, perhaps through a read error. The chain has TRBV3-1 and TRBJ2-3; D might be TRBD2 (6 bases). Germline CDR1 is LGHDT and CDR2 is YNNKEL (reference sequence). The CDR3 is made up of 13 amino acids. Written as DNA, the CDR3 is TGTGCCAGCGCTAGCGTATTCACAGGTACGCAGTATTTT. Translated, it gives CASASVFTGTQYF.

This clonotype was observed a handful of times. The rearrangement uses TRBV6-5 and TRBJ2-2; D is perhaps TRBD2 (5 bases). The germline gives CDR1 MNHEY, CDR2 SVGAGI. The V gene lost 3 bases and the J gene lost 8 bases, with 13 bases spanning the gap. CDR3 length equals 14 residues. In nucleotides, the CDR3 is TGTGCCAGCAGTTATGAGGGTCTTAGGGGGGAGCTGTTTTTT. It specifies CASSYEGLRGELFF.

The CDR3 spells CASSLGSYRGLSYEQYF. CDR3 DNA sequence: TGTGCCAGCAGCTTAGGGTCCTACAGGGGGTTGTCCTACGAGCAGTACTTC. The chain uses TRBV13 and TRBJ2-7; 8 nucleotides line up with TRBD1. The germline V gene has CDR1 PRHDT and CDR2 FYEKMQ (reference sequence). There are 17 residues in the CDR3. Germline trimming cut 0 bases from V and 1 base from J; bases unmatched to any gene: 8.

The sample holds a few counts of this clonotype. The V and J genes are TRBV9 and TRBJ2-7, with 8 bases lining up with TRBD2. The germline gives CDR1 SGDLS, CDR2 YYNGEE. The ends lost 4 bases at V and 3 bases at J; junction bases unmatched: 6. This CDR3 spans 14 amino acids. This chain's CDR3 is CASSPSSGGYEQYF. In nucleotides, the CDR3 is TGTGCCAGCAGCCCGTCCAGCGGGGGCTACGAGCAGTACTTC.

This clonotype was seen more than once but under ten times. This chain links TRBV6-2 or TRBV6-3 with TRBJ1-2, with 11 bases lining up with TRBD1. Germline CDR1 reads MNHEY; CDR2 reads SVGEGT. J lost 5 bases, V lost 6 bases, and 14 bases had no gene match. The CDR3 loop spans 17 amino acids. CDR3 loop: CASSNDITGTGGYGYTF. The CDR3 DNA sequence: TGTGCCAGCAGCAACGATATAACCGGGACAGGGGGATATGGCTACACCTTC.

This clonotype was counted a few times. V and J are TRBV24-1 and TRBJ1-2; no firm D call. V lost 2 bases and J 5 bases, leaving 11 bases between the germline ends. Looked up from germline, CDR1 is KGHDR and CDR2 is SFDVKD. This CDR3 is built from 14 residues. This CDR3 is CATSDSPSLYGYTF. CDR3 bases: TGTGCCACCAGTGATTCCCCCTCTCTTTATGGCTACACCTTC.

This clonotype came up many times. The rearrangement joins TRBV12-3 or TRBV12-4 to TRBJ2-7, with TRBD1 matching 8 bases. The V segment lost 5 bases and the J segment 12 bases; nucleotides outside the gene matches: 15. The CDR3 consists of 14 residues. This CDR3 reads CASSPLRGTGLLYF. The CDR3 nucleotides read TGTGCCAGCAGTCCACTTCGGGGGACAGGCCTACTGTACTTC.

By sample fraction, this clonotype is medium-sized (0.01 to 0.1%). The V call is TRBV7-2, the J call TRBJ1-5, with D uncertain. Trimming shortened V by 5 bases and J by 4 bases, and 6 bases separated the two germline ends. This CDR3 has 12 residues. CDR1 is SGHTA and CDR2 is FQGNSA in the germline V gene. The CDR3 DNA reads as TGTGCCAGCAGCGGGGAGAATCAGCCCCAGCATTTT. Amino acids: CASSGENQPQHF.

The J gene is TRBJ1-3, the V gene TRBV29-1, with 7 bases aligning to TRBD1. V lost 4 bases and J lost 0; bases outside the gene matches: 3. The CDR3 has 14 residues. Germline lookup yields CDR1 SQVTM and CDR2 ANQGSEA. The CDR3 DNA is TGCAGCGTTGTGGGGACAGACTCTGGAAACACCATATATTTT. Protein sequence: CSVVGTDSGNTIYF. Full variable domain (rest looked up from reference TRBV29-1 and TRBJ1-3): SAVISQKPSRDICQRGTSLTIQCQVDSQVTMMFWYRQQPGQSLTLIATANQGSEATYESGFVIDKFPISRPNLTFSTLTVSNMSPEDSSIYLCSVVGTDSGNTIYFGEGSWLTVV.

This clonotype was observed at least ten times. The J gene is TRBJ1-1, the V gene TRBV5-1; no definite D call. This CDR3 spans 15 amino acids. Trimming left V 0 bases short and J 1 base short, with 10 bases between. The germline CDR1 and CDR2 sequences are SGHRS and YFSETQ. Written as DNA, the CDR3 is TGCGCCAGCAGCTTGGATAGTTCAGGGAACACTGAAGCTTTCTTT. It translates to CASSLDSSGNTEAFF.

This clonotype was observed many times. The chain links TRBV24-1 to TRBJ2-5; possibly TRBD1 or TRBD2 for D (5 bases each). The ends were cut back, 3 bases at V and 3 bases at J, with 10 bases in the middle. Germline V gene lookup returns CDR1 KGHDR and CDR2 SFDVKD. The CDR3 totals 14 residues. The CDR3 DNA sequence: TGTGCCACCAGTGATCCGAGAGGGGAAGAGACCCAGTACTTC. Translation gives CATSDPRGEETQYF.

This clonotype was found many times. This sequence joins TRBV2 and TRBJ2-3; D ambiguous. Germline V lookup: CDR1 SNHLY, CDR2 FYNNEI. The V end was cut by 7 bases, the J end by 6 bases, with 11 bases between. The CDR3 consists of 12 residues. The DNA of the CDR3 is TGTGCCAGCACCTTCGGACCCGATACGCAGTATTTT. Residues: CASTFGPDTQYF. The whole variable domain, filled in from reference TRBV2 and TRBJ2-3, reads EPEVTQTPSHQVTQMGQEVILRCVPISNHLYFYWYRQILGQKVEFLVSFYNNEISEKSEIFDDQFSVERPDGSNFTLKIRSTKLEDSAMYFCASTFGPDTQYFGPGTRLTVL.

This clonotype was detected only a few times. This chain uses TRBV5-1 with TRBJ2-5, with D maybe TRBD1 (7 bases). V lost 4 bases and J lost 5, with 21 bases in between. This CDR3 comprises 16 residues. Germline V gives CDR1 SGHRS, CDR2 YFSETQ. DNA for the CDR3: TGCGCCAGCAGCATCGGGACAGCGGGTAAAGTGGAGACCCAGTACTTC. This codes for CASSIGTAGKVETQYF.

This clonotype was counted a few times. The V gene is TRBV2, the J gene TRBJ2-1; 10 bases match TRBD2. CDR3 length equals 16 residues. CDR1 and CDR2 from the germline V gene are SNHLY and FYNNEI. Trimming at V came to 1 base and at J to 7 bases, leaving 7 bases not matched to a gene. The CDR3 region has the DNA TGTGCCAGCAGTGAAGACCGAGCGGGGGGGCGAAATGAGCAGTTCTTC. It yields the protein CASSEDRAGGRNEQFF.

The table lists this clonotype with a few counts. The chain is built from TRBV20-1 and TRBJ2-1, with 10 bases aligning to TRBD2. In germline, CDR1 is DFQATT, CDR2 SNEGSKA (reference sequence). The trim removed 5 bases at V and 1 base at J, leaving 5 bases unmatched. The CDR3 covers 15 residues. CDR3 amino acids: CSAPPAGGSYNEQFF. For the CDR3, the DNA is TGCAGTGCTCCCCCAGCGGGGGGGTCCTACAATGAGCAGTTCTTC.

The chain carries TRBV5-1 and TRBJ2-7; the D is unclear. Germline CDR1 is SGHRS and CDR2 is YFSETQ. The ends were cut back, 1 base at V and 0 bases at J, with 5 bases in the middle. The length of the CDR3 is 13 residues. This CDR3 is CASSLRVSYEQYF. CDR3 DNA sequence: TGCGCCAGCAGCTTGCGGGTCTCCTACGAGCAGTACTTC.

J is TRBJ1-4 and V is TRBV7-9, with D perhaps matching TRBD1 (5 bases). This CDR3 contains 12 residues. V dropped 5 bases and J dropped 14 bases, with 15 bases sitting between them. Looked up from germline, CDR1 is SEHNR and CDR2 is FQNEAQ (reference sequence). The CDR3 region is CASSALEGRLFF. The CDR3 DNA is TGTGCCAGCAGCGCACTCGAGGGACGCCTGTTTTTT. Full variable domain (outside the CDR3, taken from reference TRBV7-9 and TRBJ1-4): DTGVSQNPRHKITKRGQNVTFRCDPISEHNRLYWYRQTLGQGPEFLTYFQNEAQLEKSRLLSDRFSAERPKGSFSTLEIQRTEQGDSAMYLCASSALEGRLFFGSGTQLSVL.

The chain uses TRBV7-3 and TRBJ2-2, with TRBD2 matching 10 bases. Germline values: CDR1 SGHTA, CDR2 FQGTGA. The CDR3 spans 16 residues. The V gene end was trimmed by 2 bases and the J gene end by 2 bases; junction bases not matched to a gene: 2. CDR3 bases: TGTGCCAGCAGCTTACTAGCGGGGGAAAACACCGGGGAGCTGTTTTTT. This translates into CASSLLAGENTGELFF.

This clonotype has at least ten counts. V gene TRBV7-2 combines with J gene TRBJ2-2; 14 bases fit TRBD2. V lost 5 bases to trimming and J lost 1 base; unmatched junction nucleotides: 21. Germline V gene lookup returns CDR1 SGHTA and CDR2 FQGNSA. The CDR3 sequence is 23 residues long. CDR3 nucleotides: TGTGCCAGCAGCCCTCTCCACCCCCTGGTATGGGGACTAGCGGGGGAGAACACCGGGGAGCTGTTTTTT. It is translated as CASSPLHPLVWGLAGENTGELFF.

This clonotype was detected ten times or more. The rearrangement uses TRBV7-9 and TRBJ2-7; 9 bases match TRBD2. With V trimmed by 6 bases and J by 3 bases, 9 bases remained unmatched. Germline V lookup: CDR1 SEHNR, CDR2 FQNEAQ (reference sequence). The CDR3 contains 15 residues. CDR3 nucleotides: TGTGCCAGCAGTCGACTTAGCGGGAGTATCTACGAGCAGTACTTC. It translates to CASSRLSGSIYEQYF.